This T cell receptor beta chain was retrieved from a study of blood T cell repertoires in COVID-19. The CDR3 length is 11 residues. Original handling: Estimation of nucleated cell counts was performed using reference gene primer amplification. Profiling relied on immunoSEQ multiplex PCR, and the TCRdb table lists in-frame clones only, not all of them. V and J calls and clone size are given by that table; D and trimming were obtained from the DNA. Of roughly 140,000 clones in the sample, roughly nine tenths were seen once. Sequencing was carried out using peripheral blood. V gene TRBV21-1 combines with J gene TRBJ2-7; TRBD1 was called by the table and not checked on the DNA. TRBV21-1 has pseudogene status. This sequence was found in a woman between 40 and 50 years old with acute or convalescent COVID-19. Written as DNA, the CDR3 is TGTGCCACAGGCTACAGGGTCGAGCAGTACTTC. Protein sequence: CATGYRVEQYF.